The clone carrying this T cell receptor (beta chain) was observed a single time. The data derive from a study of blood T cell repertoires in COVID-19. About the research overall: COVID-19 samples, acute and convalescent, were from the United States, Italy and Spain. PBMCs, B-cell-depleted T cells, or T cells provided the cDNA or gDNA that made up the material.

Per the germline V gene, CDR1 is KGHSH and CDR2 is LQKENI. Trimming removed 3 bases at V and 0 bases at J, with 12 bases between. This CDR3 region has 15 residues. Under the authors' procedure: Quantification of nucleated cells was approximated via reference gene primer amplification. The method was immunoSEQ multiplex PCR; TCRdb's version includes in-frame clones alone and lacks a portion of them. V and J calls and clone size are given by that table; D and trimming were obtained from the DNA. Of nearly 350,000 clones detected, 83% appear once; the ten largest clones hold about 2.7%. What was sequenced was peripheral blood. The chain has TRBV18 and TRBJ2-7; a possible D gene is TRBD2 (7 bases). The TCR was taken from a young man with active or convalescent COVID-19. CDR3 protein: CASSPEGGASYEQYF. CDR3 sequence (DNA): TGTGCCAGCTCACCGGAGGGGGGGGCCTCCTACGAGCAGTACTTC.